Below, 18 T cell receptor beta chains from the same sample are listed, as sequenced in a study of T cell repertoires in cytomegalovirus infection (dated by TCRdb to between 2017 and 2020). The instrument given in TCRdb is Illumina HiSeq 1500. Using fastp trimming at Q25 and MiXCR clonotype assembly, TCRdb reanalyzed the public sequencing data and kept in-frame beta chains. Duplicate CDR3 protein sequences are folded into a single record with the most common DNA and genes. For this sample the table gives approximately 500,000 distinct CDR3 sequences, of which approximately 15% were detected only once. The ten top clones hold roughly 25% of the sample. Material for sequencing was CD8+ T cells from PBMCs. The receptors derive from a human donor in good health (CMV status not recorded). Some clones in this sample may be carry-over from other donors' samples.

This clonotype was picked up many times. The chain uses TRBV4-2 and TRBJ2-3; perhaps TRBD2 as D (6 bases). This CDR3 comprises 15 residues. V lost 0 bases and J lost 2, with 9 bases in between. In germline, CDR1 is LGHNA, CDR2 YNFKEQ. DNA of the CDR3: TGTGCCAGCAGCCAAGAAGGGACTTTCACAGATACGCAGTATTTT. Protein sequence: CASSQEGTFTDTQYF.

This clonotype was observed at least ten times. The chain couples TRBV11-2 to TRBJ2-2, with unresolved D. Germline CDR1 is SGHAT and CDR2 is FQNNGV. V was cut by 1 base and J by 6 bases, with 6 bases left in between. The CDR3 totals 13 residues. The CDR3 nucleotides read TGTGCCAGCAGCTTAGGATCCCCCGGGGAGCTGTTTTTT. This translates into CASSLGSPGELFF. Complete variable domain (other parts from reference TRBV11-2 and TRBJ2-2): EAGVAQSPRYKIIEKRQSVAFWCNPISGHATLYWYQQILGQGPKLLIQFQNNGVVDDSQLPKDRFSAERLKGVDSTLKIQPAKLEDSAVYLCASSLGSPGELFFGEGSRLTVL.

The chain carries TRBV7-9 and TRBJ1-5; no definite D call. The germline V gene encodes CDR1 SEHNR and CDR2 FQNEAQ (reference sequence). The V gene lost 5 bases and the J gene lost 3 bases, with 5 bases spanning the gap. This CDR3 is 12 amino acids long. The CDR3 DNA reads TGTGCCAGCAGCGCCACCAATCAGCCCCAGCATTTT. Protein product: CASSATNQPQHF.

This clonotype has a count of ten or more. The V and J genes are TRBV7-6 and TRBJ2-7; D gene uncertain. In germline, CDR1 is SGHVS, CDR2 FNYEAQ. This CDR3 is 12 amino acids long. Trimming removed 5 bases at V and 4 bases at J, with 9 bases between. The CDR3 DNA follows: TGTGCCAGCAGCCCCTACGGGTACGAGCAGTACTTC. The encoded protein is CASSPYGYEQYF.

This clonotype was seen a few times. The V and J genes are TRBV4-1 and TRBJ2-1; 7 nucleotides align to TRBD2. V lost 2 bases, J lost 6 bases, and 4 bases stayed unmatched. CDR3 length equals 14 residues. The germline V gene has CDR1 MGHRA and CDR2 YSYEKL. CDR3 in amino acids: CASSQWTSTNEQFF. In DNA form, the CDR3 reads TGCGCCAGCAGCCAATGGACTAGTACCAATGAGCAGTTCTTC.

The rearrangement uses TRBV12-5 and TRBJ2-2; D not certain. V shed 0 bases and J shed 7 bases, with 6 bases lying between them. CDR1 is LGHNT, CDR2 FRNRAP, per germline. This CDR3 comprises 13 residues. Here the CDR3 DNA reads TGTGCTAGTGGTTTGGTACTCGACGGGGAGCTGTTTTTT. Protein sequence: CASGLVLDGELFF. The full variable domain, completed using reference TRBV12-5 and TRBJ2-2, is DARVTQTPRHKVTEMGQEVTMRCQPILGHNTVFWYRQTMMQGLELLAYFRNRAPLDDSGMPKDRFSAEMPDATLATLKIQPSEPRDSAVYFCASGLVLDGELFFGEGSRLTVL.

The chain links TRBV4-1 to TRBJ2-1; 11 bases map to TRBD2. The CDR3 extends over 15 amino acids. The V gene end was trimmed by 2 bases and the J gene end by 6 bases; junction bases not matched to a gene: 3. The germline gives CDR1 MGHRA, CDR2 YSYEKL. CDR3 DNA sequence: TGCGCCAGCAGCCAACTAGCGGGAGGCGGCAATGAGCAGTTCTTC. Its protein product is CASSQLAGGGNEQFF.

This clonotype was seen only a few times. The rearrangement joins TRBV5-5 to TRBJ2-7; D is perhaps TRBD1 (5 bases). Germline values: CDR1 SGHKS, CDR2 YYEKEE (reference sequence). The CDR3 sequence is 16 residues long. V lost 7 bases and J 5 bases, leaving 25 bases between the germline ends. The CDR3 is CASSSKTWGRSDEQYF. CDR3 nucleotides: TGTGCCAGCTCCTCTAAGACGTGGGGCAGGTCCGACGAGCAGTACTTC.

Comment on this clonotype: Being one base from a much bigger clone, this may be a read error. The V and J genes are TRBV7-2 and TRBJ2-1; 7 bases align to TRBD1. The germline V gene encodes CDR1 SGHTA and CDR2 FQGNSA. The CDR3 runs to 15 residues. The CDR3 nucleotides are TGTGACAGCAGCAGGGGGTTAGCGCGGTACAATGAGCAGTTCTTC. Translating gives CDSSRGLARYNEQFF.

A few counts support this clonotype. The V call is TRBV6-1, the J call TRBJ2-7; no reliable D call. The CDR3 length is 10 residues. The germline V gene has CDR1 MNHNS and CDR2 SASEGT. V was pared by 1 base and J by 9 bases, with 4 bases between. CDR3 coding DNA: TGTGCCAGCAGTGAAGGTGCGCAGTACTTC. This codes for CASSEGAQYF.

This CDR3 is CASSRGTGVAYEQYF. CDR3 nucleotides: TGTGCCAGCAGCCGAGGGACAGGGGTCGCCTACGAGCAGTACTTC. This chain links TRBV7-8 with TRBJ2-7; 10 nucleotides agree with TRBD1. The CDR3 length is 15 residues. Per the germline V gene, CDR1 is SGHVS and CDR2 is FQNEAQ. With V trimmed by 5 bases and J by 2 bases, 6 bases remained unmatched.

Many counts were recorded for this clonotype. This chain connects TRBV28 to TRBJ2-7; 9 bases align to TRBD2. From germline, CDR1 is MDHEN and CDR2 SYDVKM. With V trimmed by 3 bases and J by 0 bases, 3 bases remained unmatched. The CDR3 is 15 amino acids. The CDR3 DNA is TGTGCCAGCAGTTTCCCTAGCGGGGTCTCCTACGAGCAGTACTTC. Translating gives CASSFPSGVSYEQYF. Variable domain in full (rest from reference TRBV28 and TRBJ2-7): DVKVTQSSRYLVKRTGEKVFLECVQDMDHENMFWYRQDPGLGLRLIYFSYDVKMKEKGDIPEGYSVSREKKERFSLILESASTNQTSMYLCASSFPSGVSYEQYFGPGTRLTVT.

Concerning this clonotype: The CDR3 does not end in the conserved phenylalanine or tryptophan, so this is likely a read error. The rearrangement uses TRBV5-6 and TRBJ2-1, with D possibly being TRBD1 (5 bases). The CDR3 length is 17 residues. The ends were cut back, 7 bases at V and 0 bases at J, with 20 bases in the middle. CDR1 SGHDT and CDR2 YYEEEE come from the germline V gene. The CDR3 sequence is CASRLASGPDSYNEQFL. The CDR3 coding sequence is TGTGCCAGCCGTCTCGCGTCAGGGCCCGACTCCTACAATGAGCAGTTCTTA.

The V and J genes are TRBV24-1 and TRBJ1-5, with TRBD1 as a possible D gene (6 bases). CDR3 length equals 13 residues. Trimming took 12 bases from V and 7 from J, leaving 18 bases between them. Germline V gene data show CDR1 as KGHDR and CDR2 as SFDVKD. The CDR3 nucleotides read TGTGCCGTGCAACAGGGAACCGGACAGCCCCAGCATTTT. It yields the protein CAVQQGTGQPQHF.

This clonotype was counted ten times or more. The chain uses TRBV7-8 and TRBJ2-3; D ambiguous. This CDR3 is 17 amino acids long. Deletions cut 5 bases from V and 6 bases from J, with 24 bases between. Germline V lookup: CDR1 SGHVS, CDR2 FQNEAQ. CDR3 region: CASSPPTLALLGDTQYF. In DNA form, the CDR3 reads TGTGCCAGCAGCCCCCCGACCCTCGCGTTGCTAGGGGATACGCAGTATTTT.

J is TRBJ2-1 and V is TRBV24-1; maybe TRBD1 (6 bases). CDR3 length: 15 residues. The germline V gene encodes CDR1 KGHDR and CDR2 SFDVKD. The ends were cut back, 5 bases at V and 0 bases at J, with 10 bases in the middle. The CDR3 nucleotides read TGTGCCACCAGTGGCGACAGGTTCTCCTACAATGAGCAGTTCTTC. It is translated as CATSGDRFSYNEQFF.

On this clonotype: At one end, the junction sequence differs from germline, possibly due to a read error. This CDR3 reads CASSYSTARGRGNYGHTF. The DNA for the CDR3 is TGTGCCAGCAGTTACTCGACGGCACGGGGGCGCGGTAACTATGGCCACACCTTC. V and J are TRBV6-6 and TRBJ1-2; perhaps TRBD1 as D (6 bases). There are 18 residues in the CDR3. Germline CDR1 reads MNHNY; CDR2 reads SVGAGI (reference sequence).

This clonotype occurred many times. This rearrangement joins TRBV12-3 or TRBV12-4 to TRBJ2-1; D is undetermined. The CDR3 has 11 residues. Trimming pared 11 bases from V and 5 bases from J, leaving 10 bases between. CDR3 sequence reads: CALGSDNEQFF. CDR3 in DNA: TGTGCCCTTGGAAGTGACAATGAGCAGTTCTTC.